This T cell receptor (beta chain) was identified during a study of Graves' ophthalmopathy and Graves' hyperthyroidism. CDR1 is MDHEN, CDR2 SYDVKM, per germline. The CDR3 extends over 12 amino acids. Trimming took 5 bases from V and 2 from J, leaving 7 bases between them. Investigators amplified TCR beta CDR3 regions from RNA transcripts. The authors performed first-round RT-PCR with HTBI primers and then a second-round multiplex PCR. TCRdb called the multiplex PCR reads again in MiXCR, with one record for every CDR3 protein. The data show about 740,000 distinct CDR3 sequences, with roughly 41% seen just once and 44% held by the top ten. Ophthalmopathy donors' eye disease showed moderate-to-severe activity, CAS of at least 3, NOSPECS of at least 4 and duration under 3 months.

Sequencing input: peripheral blood. V usage is TRBV28 and J usage is TRBJ2-7, with D uncertain. This sequence originates from an adult man with Graves' ophthalmopathy. CDR3 nucleotide sequence: TGTGCCAGCAGTAGGCCGACCTACGAGCAGTACTTC. Translating it yields CASSRPTYEQYF.